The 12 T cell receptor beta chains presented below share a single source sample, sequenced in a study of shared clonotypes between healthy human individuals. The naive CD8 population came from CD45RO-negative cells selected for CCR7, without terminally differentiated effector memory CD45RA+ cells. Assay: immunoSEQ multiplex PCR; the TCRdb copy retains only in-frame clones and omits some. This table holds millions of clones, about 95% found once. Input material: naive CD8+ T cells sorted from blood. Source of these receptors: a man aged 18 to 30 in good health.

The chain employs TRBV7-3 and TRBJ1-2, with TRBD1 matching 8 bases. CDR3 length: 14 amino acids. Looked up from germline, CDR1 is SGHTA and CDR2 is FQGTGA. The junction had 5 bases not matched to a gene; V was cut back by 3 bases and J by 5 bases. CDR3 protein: CASSLTGAGYGYTF. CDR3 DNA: TGTGCCAGCAGCTTGACAGGGGCAGGGTATGGCTACACCTTC. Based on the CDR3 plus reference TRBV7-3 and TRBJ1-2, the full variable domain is GAGVSQTPSNKVTEKGKYVELRCDPISGHTALYWYRQSLGQGPEFLIYFQGTGAADDSGLPNDRFFAVRPEGSVSTLKIQRTERGDSAVYLCASSLTGAGYGYTFGSGTRLTVV.

The CDR3 DNA follows: TGTGCCAGCAGTGAGGGGACAGGGGGCCTTAACTATGGCTACACCTTC. It yields the protein CASSEGTGGLNYGYTF. The chain employs TRBV6-1 and TRBJ1-2, with 12 bases lining up with TRBD1. The CDR3 contains 16 residues. The V gene's germline CDR1 is MNHNS and CDR2 SASEGT. Germline trimming cut 3 bases from V and 1 base from J; bases unmatched to any gene: 3.

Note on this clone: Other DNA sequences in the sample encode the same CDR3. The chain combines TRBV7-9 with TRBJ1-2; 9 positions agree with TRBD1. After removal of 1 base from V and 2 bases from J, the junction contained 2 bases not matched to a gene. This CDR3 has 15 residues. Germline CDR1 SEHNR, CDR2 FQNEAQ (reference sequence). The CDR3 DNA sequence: TGTGCCAGCAGCTTAGGGACAGGGGTCAACTATGGCTACACCTTC. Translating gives CASSLGTGVNYGYTF.

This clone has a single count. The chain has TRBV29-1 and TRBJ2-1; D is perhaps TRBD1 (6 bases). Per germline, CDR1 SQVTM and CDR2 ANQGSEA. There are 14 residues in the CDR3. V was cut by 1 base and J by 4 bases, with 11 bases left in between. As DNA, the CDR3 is TGCAGCGTTGAAGTAGGGGACAAATACAATGAGCAGTTCTTC. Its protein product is CSVEVGDKYNEQFF.

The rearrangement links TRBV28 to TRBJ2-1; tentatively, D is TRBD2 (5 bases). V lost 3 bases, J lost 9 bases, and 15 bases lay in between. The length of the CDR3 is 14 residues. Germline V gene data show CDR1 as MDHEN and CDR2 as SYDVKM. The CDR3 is CASSFGELDGEQFF. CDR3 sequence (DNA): TGTGCCAGCAGTTTTGGGGAACTAGACGGTGAGCAGTTCTTC.

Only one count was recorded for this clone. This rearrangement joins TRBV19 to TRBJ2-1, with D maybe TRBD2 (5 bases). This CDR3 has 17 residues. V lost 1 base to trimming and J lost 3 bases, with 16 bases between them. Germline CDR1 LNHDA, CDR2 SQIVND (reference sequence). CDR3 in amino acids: CASSIVPSTRFYNEQFF. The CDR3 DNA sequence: TGTGCCAGTAGTATAGTTCCTAGCACCCGTTTCTACAATGAGCAGTTCTTC.

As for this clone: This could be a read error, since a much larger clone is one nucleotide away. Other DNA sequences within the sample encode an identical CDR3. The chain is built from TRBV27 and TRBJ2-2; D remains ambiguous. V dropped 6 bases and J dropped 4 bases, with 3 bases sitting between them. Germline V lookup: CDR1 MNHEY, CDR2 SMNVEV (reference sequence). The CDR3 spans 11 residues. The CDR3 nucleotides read TGTGCCAGCAGCCTCACCGGGGAGCTGTTTTTT. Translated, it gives CASSLTGELFF.

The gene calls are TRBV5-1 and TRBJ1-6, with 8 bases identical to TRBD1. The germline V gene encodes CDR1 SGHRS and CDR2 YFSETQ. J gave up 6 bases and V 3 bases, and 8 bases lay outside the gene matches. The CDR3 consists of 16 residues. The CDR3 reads CASSSGTGQLNSPLHF. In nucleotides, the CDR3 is TGCGCCAGCAGCTCAGGGACAGGTCAACTTAATTCACCCCTCCACTTT.

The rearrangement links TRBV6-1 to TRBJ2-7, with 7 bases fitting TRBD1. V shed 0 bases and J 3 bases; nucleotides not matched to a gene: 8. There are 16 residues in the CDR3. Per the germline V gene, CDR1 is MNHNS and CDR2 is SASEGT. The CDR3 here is CASSEARQGAGYEQYF. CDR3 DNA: TGTGCCAGCAGTGAAGCCAGACAGGGTGCCGGCTACGAGCAGTACTTC.

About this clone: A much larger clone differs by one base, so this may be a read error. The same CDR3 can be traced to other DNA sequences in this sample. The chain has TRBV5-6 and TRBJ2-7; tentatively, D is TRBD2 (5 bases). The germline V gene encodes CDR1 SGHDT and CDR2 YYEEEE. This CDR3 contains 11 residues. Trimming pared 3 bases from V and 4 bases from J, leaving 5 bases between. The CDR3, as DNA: TGTGCCAGCAGCTCGGGGTACGAGCAGTACTTC. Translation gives CASSSGYEQYF.

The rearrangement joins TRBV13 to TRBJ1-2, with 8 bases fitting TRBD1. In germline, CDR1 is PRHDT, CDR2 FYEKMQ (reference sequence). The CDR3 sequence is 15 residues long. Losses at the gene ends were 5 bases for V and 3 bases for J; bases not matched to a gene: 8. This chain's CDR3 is CASSLGQGTYYGYTF. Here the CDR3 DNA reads TGTGCCAGCAGCCTCGGACAGGGTACTTACTATGGCTACACCTTC.

The CDR3 bases are TGTGCCACCACATCCGATTGGGGTCTCAATGAGCAGTTCTTC. It codes for CATTSDWGLNEQFF. V usage is TRBV15 and J usage is TRBJ2-1; D remains ambiguous. Trimming left V 7 bases short and J 6 bases short, with 16 bases between. There are 14 residues in the CDR3. Germline CDR1 is LNHNV and CDR2 is YYDKDF (reference sequence).